This TCR beta chain comes out of a study of identical twins. A universal primer site arose from template switching, and cDNA bore unique molecular identifiers. TCRdb re-called the 5' RACE reads through MiXCR, storing one row per CDR3 protein. This table has a few hundred thousand distinct CDR3 sequences, roughly an eighth appearing once. Unmatched junction bases numbered 2, after V lost 4 bases and J lost 6 bases. The CDR3 runs 13 residues. Germline assignment: CDR1 LGHDT and CDR2 YNNKEL (reference sequence). These data are also associated with another study on yellow fever vaccine responses in identical twins. Per that study: Twins reportedly appeared to share part of their vaccine T cell response while keeping part individual.

V and J are TRBV3-1 and TRBJ2-2; 7 bases agree with TRBD2. Sequenced sample: CD4+ T cells sorted from blood. The sequence derives from a woman between 18 and 29 years old in good health. The CDR3 spells CASSPGGSGELFF. In DNA form, the CDR3 reads TGTGCCAGCAGCCCCGGGGGGTCCGGGGAGCTGTTTTTT.